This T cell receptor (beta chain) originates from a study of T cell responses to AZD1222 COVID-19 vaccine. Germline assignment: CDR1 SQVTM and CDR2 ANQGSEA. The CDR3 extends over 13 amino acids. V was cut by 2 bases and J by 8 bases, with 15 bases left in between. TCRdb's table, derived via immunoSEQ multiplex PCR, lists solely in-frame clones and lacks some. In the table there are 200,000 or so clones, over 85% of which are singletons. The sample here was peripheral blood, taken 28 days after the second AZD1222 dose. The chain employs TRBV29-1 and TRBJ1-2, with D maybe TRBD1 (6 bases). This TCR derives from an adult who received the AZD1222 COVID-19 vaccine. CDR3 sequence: CSVESGVGQGYTF. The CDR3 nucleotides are TGCAGCGTTGAATCTGGAGTCGGACAGGGCTACACCTTC. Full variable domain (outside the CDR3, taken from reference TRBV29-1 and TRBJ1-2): SAVISQKPSRDICQRGTSLTIQCQVDSQVTMMFWYRQQPGQSLTLIATANQGSEATYESGFVIDKFPISRPNLTFSTLTVSNMSPEDSSIYLCSVESGVGQGYTFGSGTRLTVV.